The rows below give T cell receptor beta chains drawn from one sample of a study of blood T cell repertoires in COVID-19. Produced via immunoSEQ multiplex PCR; TCRdb's table is partial and in-frame only. The sample yields fewer than 250,000 clones, roughly 90% seen once. Sequences were obtained from PBMCs or T cells enriched from blood (not recorded which). These receptors came from a man in his thirties or forties who had been exposed to COVID-19. The CDR3 runs from the conserved cysteine through the conserved F or W. D genes are given only for firm matches. Size is omitted from some rows. Given values are once, few, many or a class for expanded clones.

V gene: TRBV5-1; D gene: NA; clone size: NA; J gene: TRBJ1-1; CDR3 protein: CASSPRGGNTEAFF; CDR3 DNA: TGCGCCAGCAGCCCCCGGGGAGGGAACACTGAAGCTTTCTTT
V gene: TRBV19; D gene: NA; clone size: NA; J gene: TRBJ1-6; CDR3 protein: CASSIDRESPLHF; CDR3 DNA: TGTGCCAGTAGTATTGATAGAGAGTCACCCCTCCACTTT
V gene: TRBV6-2/TRBV6-3; D gene: NA; clone size: NA; J gene: TRBJ2-1; CDR3 protein: CASSYRRETNEQFF; CDR3 DNA: TGTGCCAGCAGTTACCGACGGGAGACCAATGAGCAGTTCTTC
V gene: TRBV7-2; D gene: TRBD1; clone size: NA; J gene: TRBJ1-1; CDR3 protein: CASSLPGTGVTEAFF; CDR3 DNA: TGTGCCAGCAGCTTACCCGGGACAGGGGTCACTGAAGCTTTCTTT
V gene: TRBV25-1; D gene: NA; clone size: NA; J gene: TRBJ1-4; CDR3 protein: CASSDLQGREKLFF; CDR3 DNA: TGTGCCAGCAGTGATCTACAGGGCCGTGAAAAACTGTTTTTT
V gene: TRBV7-9; D gene: NA; clone size: NA; J gene: TRBJ2-2; CDR3 protein: CASSLGARGELFF; CDR3 DNA: TGTGCCAGCAGCTTAGGGGCACGGGGGGAGCTGTTTTTT
V gene: TRBV6-5; D gene: NA; clone size: NA; J gene: TRBJ1-4; CDR3 protein: CASRFGGSNEKLFF; CDR3 DNA: TGTGCCAGCAGGTTCGGGGGGTCTAATGAAAAACTGTTTTTT
V gene: TRBV18; D gene: NA; clone size: NA; J gene: TRBJ1-2; CDR3 protein: CASSLAAADHYGYTF; CDR3 DNA: TGTGCCAGCTCACTCGCGGCGGCAGACCACTATGGCTACACCTTC
V gene: TRBV28; D gene: TRBD2; clone size: NA; J gene: TRBJ2-2; CDR3 protein: CASSLRGGHTGELFF; CDR3 DNA: TGTGCCAGCAGCTTGCGGGGGGGCCACACCGGGGAGCTGTTTTTT
V gene: TRBV6-5; D gene: NA; clone size: NA; J gene: TRBJ2-3; CDR3 protein: CATVDMVGTDTQYF; CDR3 DNA: TGTGCCACCGTTGACATGGTTGGGACAGATACGCAGTATTTT
V gene: TRBV4-1; D gene: NA; clone size: NA; J gene: TRBJ1-5; CDR3 protein: CASSHVDSDLRPQHF; CDR3 DNA: TGCGCCAGCAGCCACGTAGACAGCGACCTGAGGCCCCAGCATTTT
V gene: TRBV5-1; D gene: TRBD1; clone size: NA; J gene: TRBJ1-1; CDR3 protein: CASSYGQGDTEAFF; CDR3 DNA: TGCGCCAGCAGTTATGGACAGGGTGACACTGAAGCTTTCTTT
V gene: TRBV29-1; D gene: NA; clone size: once; J gene: TRBJ2-7; CDR3 protein: CSVALILSSYEQYF; CDR3 DNA: TGCAGCGTTGCGTTGATTCTGAGCTCCTACGAGCAGTACTTC
V gene: TRBV4-1; D gene: TRBD1; clone size: NA; J gene: TRBJ2-6; CDR3 protein: CASSQDILRQGVTGANVLTF; CDR3 DNA: TGCGCCAGCAGCCAAGACATTTTGAGACAGGGGGTTACTGGGGCCAACGTCCTGACTTTC
V gene: TRBV7-6; D gene: TRBD1; clone size: NA; J gene: TRBJ2-7; CDR3 protein: CASSLAGQGFYEQYF; CDR3 DNA: TGTGCCAGCAGCTTAGCGGGACAGGGATTCTACGAGCAGTACTTC
V gene: TRBV4-2; D gene: NA; clone size: NA; J gene: TRBJ1-5; CDR3 protein: CASSQEPQGRDQPQHF; CDR3 DNA: TGTGCCAGCAGCCAAGAACCACAGGGTAGGGATCAGCCCCAGCATTTT
V gene: TRBV20-1; D gene: NA; clone size: NA; J gene: TRBJ2-3; CDR3 protein: CSAAGDTQYF; CDR3 DNA: TGCAGTGCTGCGGGGGATACGCAGTATTTT
V gene: TRBV4-1; D gene: TRBD1; clone size: NA; J gene: TRBJ2-5; CDR3 protein: CASSQGPRDRGQAQYF; CDR3 DNA: TGCGCCAGCAGCCAAGGACCCCGGGACAGGGGTCAAGCCCAGTACTTC
V gene: TRBV18; D gene: NA; clone size: NA; J gene: TRBJ1-1; CDR3 protein: CASFRDSLNTEAFF; CDR3 DNA: TGTGCCAGCTTCCGGGACTCTCTAAACACTGAAGCTTTCTTT
V gene: TRBV6-5; D gene: NA; clone size: NA; J gene: TRBJ1-1; CDR3 protein: CASRQLGGTEAFF; CDR3 DNA: TGTGCCAGCAGACAACTAGGAGGCACTGAAGCTTTCTTT
V gene: TRBV18; D gene: NA; clone size: once; J gene: TRBJ2-7; CDR3 protein: CASSPQVIDRTTKHEQYF; CDR3 DNA: TGTGCCAGCTCACCACAGGTAATCGATCGGACTACAAAACACGAGCAGTACTTC
V gene: TRBV11-2; D gene: NA; clone size: NA; J gene: TRBJ2-7; CDR3 protein: CASSLGLQYEQYF; CDR3 DNA: TGTGCCAGCAGCTTAGGTTTGCAGTACGAGCAGTACTTC
V gene: TRBV10-1; D gene: NA; clone size: NA; J gene: TRBJ2-7; CDR3 protein: CASSENSLRGQYF; CDR3 DNA: TGCGCCAGCAGTGAAAACAGCCTCAGGGGGCAGTACTTC
V gene: TRBV12-3/TRBV12-4; D gene: NA; clone size: NA; J gene: TRBJ2-1; CDR3 protein: CASSFPRYEQFF; CDR3 DNA: TGTGCCAGCAGTTTCCCGCGCTATGAGCAGTTCTTC
V gene: TRBV14; D gene: NA; clone size: few; J gene: TRBJ2-7; CDR3 protein: CASSQARSLGYEQYF; CDR3 DNA: TGTGCCAGCAGCCAAGCAAGGAGTCTGGGCTACGAGCAGTACTTC
V gene: TRBV4-1; D gene: TRBD1; clone size: NA; J gene: TRBJ2-1; CDR3 protein: CASSPWTGPHPNEQFF; CDR3 DNA: TGCGCCAGCAGCCCTTGGACAGGCCCTCATCCCAATGAGCAGTTCTTC
V gene: TRBV6-2/TRBV6-3; D gene: NA; clone size: NA; J gene: TRBJ1-3; CDR3 protein: CASSPFSRGNTIYF; CDR3 DNA: TGTGCCAGCAGTCCCTTCAGTCGAGGAAACACCATATATTTT
V gene: TRBV11-2; D gene: NA; clone size: NA; J gene: TRBJ1-1; CDR3 protein: CASSFAGSNTEAFF; CDR3 DNA: TGTGCCAGCAGCTTCGCAGGATCGAACACTGAAGCTTTCTTT
V gene: TRBV29-1; D gene: TRBD1; clone size: NA; J gene: TRBJ1-5; CDR3 protein: CSVDTGGNQPQHF; CDR3 DNA: TGCAGCGTTGATACAGGGGGTAATCAGCCCCAGCATTTT
V gene: TRBV5-4; D gene: TRBD2; clone size: NA; J gene: TRBJ2-3; CDR3 protein: CASSESGGPDTQYF; CDR3 DNA: TGTGCCAGCAGCGAAAGCGGGGGGCCCGATACGCAGTATTTT
V gene: TRBV4-1; D gene: TRBD1; clone size: NA; J gene: TRBJ1-1; CDR3 protein: CASSQGDRGNTEAFF; CDR3 DNA: TGCGCCAGCAGCCAAGGGGACAGGGGGAACACTGAAGCTTTCTTT
V gene: TRBV11-1; D gene: TRBD2; clone size: NA; J gene: TRBJ2-3; CDR3 protein: CASSLLARGDTDTQYF; CDR3 DNA: TGTGCCAGCAGCTTATTGGCGCGGGGGGACACAGATACGCAGTATTTT
V gene: TRBV5-1; D gene: NA; clone size: NA; J gene: TRBJ1-6; CDR3 protein: CASSFPGGNSPLHF; CDR3 DNA: TGCGCCAGCAGCTTTCCGGGGGGAAATTCACCCCTCCACTTT
V gene: TRBV6-1; D gene: NA; clone size: NA; J gene: TRBJ1-6; CDR3 protein: CASSEGPLGLAPLHF; CDR3 DNA: TGTGCCAGCAGTGAAGGACCCCTAGGACTGGCGCCCCTCCACTTT
V gene: TRBV4-2; D gene: NA; clone size: NA; J gene: TRBJ1-4; CDR3 protein: CASSQELGTGEKLFF; CDR3 DNA: TGTGCCAGCAGCCAAGAACTTGGAACAGGTGAAAAACTGTTTTTT
V gene: TRBV6-5; D gene: TRBD1; clone size: NA; J gene: TRBJ1-1; CDR3 protein: CASSSLGQGSPSAFF; CDR3 DNA: TGTGCCAGCAGTTCCCTCGGACAGGGGAGTCCCTCTGCTTTCTTT
V gene: TRBV6-2/TRBV6-3; D gene: NA; clone size: NA; J gene: TRBJ2-7; CDR3 protein: CASSYTDYSYEQYF; CDR3 DNA: TGTGCCAGCAGTTACACGGACTACTCCTACGAGCAGTACTTC
V gene: TRBV5-5; D gene: TRBD2; clone size: NA; J gene: TRBJ2-1; CDR3 protein: CASSLWRVGRGDNEQFF; CDR3 DNA: TGTGCCAGCAGCTTGTGGAGGGTAGGGCGGGGGGACAATGAGCAGTTCTTC
V gene: TRBV25-1; D gene: TRBD1; clone size: NA; J gene: TRBJ2-7; CDR3 protein: CASSDPTGTREQYF; CDR3 DNA: TGTGCCAGCAGTGACCCGACAGGGACCCGCGAGCAGTACTTC